These T cell receptor beta chains were read from a single sample in a study of shared clonotypes between healthy human individuals. Profiled with immunoSEQ multiplex PCR; TCRdb holds only in-frame clones, not every one. This sample has some 360,000 clones, with 70% to 75% found just once. The sequenced material came from memory CD4+ T cells sorted from blood. These TCRs come from a man aged 30 to 45 in good health. Each CDR3 is given with its conserved first and last residue. A D gene is named only where the DNA matches it firmly. Only some rows state a clone size, as once, few, many or a class for expanded clones.

abundance	d_gene	v_gene	j_gene	CDR3aa	CDR3nt
.	TRBD2	TRBV15	TRBJ2-4	CATSTPGLELRAVHF	TGTGCCACCAGCACCCCGGGACTAGAATTAAGGGCCGTGCACTTC
.	TRBD1	TRBV6-5	TRBJ1-2	CASRPGQDYGYTF	TGTGCCAGCAGGCCCGGACAGGACTATGGCTACACCTTC
.	TRBD1	TRBV7-2	TRBJ2-3	CASSQQGASDTQYF	TGTGCCAGCAGCCAACAGGGGGCATCAGATACGCAGTATTTT
.	.	TRBV27	TRBJ2-3	CASSSRDPRADTQYF	TGTGCCAGCAGTTCCCGGGACCCCAGGGCAGATACGCAGTATTTT
.	.	TRBV10-3	TRBJ1-2	CAISDPTFQRHNYGYTF	TGTGCCATCAGTGACCCCACTTTTCAAAGACATAACTATGGCTACACCTTC
.	.	TRBV28	TRBJ1-2	CASGFSYGYTF	TGTGCCAGTGGGTTCAGCTATGGCTACACCTTC
.	.	TRBV5-1	TRBJ2-1	CASSLQVSPELFF	TGCGCCAGCAGCTTACAAGTCAGCCCCGAATTGTTCTTC
.	.	TRBV9	TRBJ2-1	CASSVVPQRNEQFF	TGTGCCAGCAGCGTAGTCCCGCAGAGGAATGAGCAGTTCTTC
few	TRBD1	TRBV28	TRBJ1-2	CASSIPQPGQANYGYTF	TGTGCCAGCAGTATCCCTCAACCGGGACAGGCTAACTATGGCTACACCTTC
.	TRBD2	TRBV19	TRBJ2-4	CASSMGLAEAKNIQYF	TGTGCCAGTAGTATGGGACTAGCTGAAGCCAAAAACATTCAGTACTTC
.	TRBD1	TRBV5-1	TRBJ2-7	CASSRTGNEQYF	TGCGCCAGCAGCCGGACAGGGAACGAGCAGTACTTC
.	.	TRBV15	TRBJ1-4	CATSREWTVNEKLFF	TGTGCCACCAGCAGGGAATGGACAGTTAATGAAAAACTGTTTTTT
.	TRBD2	TRBV10-1	TRBJ2-1	CASSVLAGGPDNEQFF	TGCGCCAGCAGTGTACTAGCGGGAGGGCCGGACAATGAGCAGTTCTTC
.	.	TRBV7-9	TRBJ1-5	CASSFVNQPQHF	TGTGCCAGCAGCTTTGTAAATCAGCCCCAGCATTTT
few	.	TRBV27	TRBJ1-1	CASSARAAEAFF	TGTGCCAGCAGTGCAAGGGCTGCCGAAGCTTTCTTT
.	.	TRBV6-1	TRBJ1-1	CASSELANTEAFF	TGTGCCAGCAGTGAACTGGCAAACACTGAAGCTTTCTTT
.	TRBD1	TRBV29-1	TRBJ1-2	CSVDRDRGLQGYTF	TGCAGCGTTGATCGGGACAGGGGTTTGCAAGGCTACACCTTC
few	TRBD1	TRBV7-8	TRBJ2-3	CASSFRGRTDTQYF	TGTGCCAGCAGCTTCAGGGGGCGGACAGATACGCAGTATTTT
once	.	TRBV10-3	TRBJ1-3	CAISERGFVAVSGNTIYF	TGTGCCATCAGTGAGCGGGGATTTGTGGCAGTCTCTGGAAACACCATATATTTT
.	.	TRBV2	TRBJ2-7	CASSSYGVMYEQYF	TGTGCCAGCAGTTCGTATGGGGTTATGTACGAGCAGTACTTC
.	TRBD1	TRBV12-5	TRBJ1-1	CASGLTQGSVAFF	TGTGCTAGTGGTTTGACACAGGGGAGTGTTGCTTTCTTT
.	TRBD1	TRBV18	TRBJ1-3	CASSALQGLTMLSGNTIYF	TGTGCCAGCTCAGCATTACAGGGGTTGACAATGCTCTCTGGAAACACCATATATTTT
.	TRBD1	TRBV7-2	TRBJ1-6	CASSPQGGWDSPLHF	TGTGCCAGCAGCCCCCAGGGGGGGTGGGATTCACCCCTCCACTTT
.	.	TRBV15	TRBJ2-3	CATSSGLSTDTQYF	TGTGCCACCAGCAGCGGACTCAGCACAGATACGCAGTATTTT
.	.	TRBV4-1	TRBJ2-2	CASSQVQLANTGELFF	TGCGCCAGCAGCCAAGTCCAACTGGCGAACACCGGGGAGCTGTTTTTT
.	.	TRBV18	TRBJ2-7	CASSLRDTKEAQYF	TGTGCCAGCTCCCTCCGGGACACCAAGGAGGCGCAGTACTTC
.	.	TRBV30	TRBJ2-2	CAWNKQVRGGELFF	TGTGCCTGGAATAAACAGGTCCGGGGGGGGGAGCTGTTTTTT
.	.	TRBV5-4	TRBJ2-3	CASSLHLSTDTQYF	TGTGCCAGCAGCTTGCACTTGAGCACAGATACGCAGTATTTT
.	.	TRBV30	TRBJ2-1	CAWSGTSNEQFF	TGTGCCTGGAGCGGGACCTCCAATGAGCAGTTCTTC
few	TRBD1	TRBV11-2	TRBJ2-3	CASSFDRGADTQYF	TGTGCCAGCAGCTTCGACAGGGGGGCAGATACGCAGTATTTT
.	TRBD2	TRBV11-2	TRBJ2-3	CASSLGGLAGGGADTQYF	TGTGCCAGCAGCTTAGGGGGGCTAGCGGGAGGCGGGGCAGATACGCAGTATTTT
few	.	TRBV4-1	TRBJ2-3	CASSPLGPGLDTQYF	TGCGCCAGCAGCCCCCTGGGCCCGGGTTTGGATACGCAGTATTTT
once	.	TRBV5-6	TRBJ1-1	CASSLDGGAWTEAFF	TGTGCCAGCAGCTTGGATGGGGGGGCTTGGACTGAAGCTTTCTTT
few	TRBD2	TRBV18	TRBJ2-7	CASSPDRTRKYEQYF	TGTGCCAGCTCACCGGACCGGACTAGAAAATACGAGCAGTACTTC
.	.	TRBV18	TRBJ1-4	CASSPSVGPNEKLFF	TGTGCCAGCTCACCTTCGGTTGGTCCTAATGAAAAACTGTTTTTT
.	.	TRBV5-1	TRBJ2-6	CASSVTGTGANVLTF	TGCGCCAGCAGCGTTACAGGGACCGGGGCCAACGTCCTGACTTTC
.	.	TRBV5-8	TRBJ2-7	CASSLIKAYEQYF	TGTGCCAGCAGCTTGATTAAGGCCTACGAGCAGTACTTC
.	TRBD2	TRBV5-4	TRBJ2-6	CASSLVAGSGANVLTF	TGTGCCAGCAGCTTGGTAGCGGGCTCTGGGGCCAACGTCCTGACTTTC
many	TRBD2	TRBV18	TRBJ2-3	CASSPQTSGTDTQYF	TGTGCCAGCTCACCGCAGACTAGCGGCACAGATACGCAGTATTTT
.	TRBD1	TRBV30	TRBJ2-3	CAWSVRGQAWDTQYF	TGTGCCTGGAGTGTACGGGGACAGGCCTGGGATACGCAGTATTTT
.	.	TRBV7-2	TRBJ2-7	CASSFSSGPYEQYF	TGTGCCAGCAGCTTCTCTTCAGGCCCCTACGAGCAGTACTTC
.	.	TRBV7-3	TRBJ2-3	CASSPTFRDTQYF	TGTGCCAGCAGTCCCACTTTTAGAGATACGCAGTATTTT
.	.	TRBV7-3	TRBJ1-2	CASSLDNYGYTF	TGTGCCAGCAGCTTAGACAACTATGGCTACACCTTC
few	.	TRBV7-2	TRBJ1-1	CASSLVGKGFEAFF	TGTGCCAGCAGCTTAGTGGGGAAGGGGTTTGAAGCTTTCTTT
.	.	TRBV4-3	TRBJ1-1	CASSHDRNTEAFF	TGCGCCAGCAGCCACGACAGGAACACTGAAGCTTTCTTT
.	TRBD1	TRBV7-4	TRBJ1-3	CASSLVGRGTNSGNTIYF	TGTGCCAGCAGCTTAGTCGGCAGGGGGACAAACTCTGGAAACACCATATATTTT
many	.	TRBV2	TRBJ2-5	CASRAFYGRETQYF	TGTGCCAGCAGGGCCTTTTACGGGAGAGAGACCCAGTACTTC
.	.	TRBV9	TRBJ1-5	CASSVDGGGDGQPQHF	TGTGCCAGCAGCGTAGACGGAGGGGGGGACGGTCAGCCCCAGCATTTT
.	.	TRBV6-6	TRBJ1-5	CASSYSGGNQPQHF	TGTGCCAGCAGTTACTCGGGTGGCAATCAGCCCCAGCATTTT
few	TRBD1	TRBV5-1	TRBJ2-7	CASSPSTGGDYEQYF	TGCGCCAGCAGCCCGTCGACAGGGGGAGACTACGAGCAGTACTTC
.	TRBD1	TRBV29-1	TRBJ2-7	CSVGGGQGGYEQYF	TGCAGCGTGGGAGGGGGACAGGGTGGCTACGAGCAGTACTTC
.	.	TRBV21-1	TRBJ2-2	CASSPLGDGELFF	TGTGCCAGCAGCCCTTTGGGGGATGGGGAGCTGTTTTTT
.	.	TRBV19	TRBJ2-2	CASSIESPTGELFF	TGTGCCAGTAGTATAGAGAGCCCCACCGGGGAGCTGTTTTTT
once	TRBD1	TRBV5-5	TRBJ2-7	CASSLQGTRSYEQYF	TGTGCCAGCAGCTTACAGGGGACAAGGTCCTACGAGCAGTACTTC
.	TRBD1	TRBV11-2	TRBJ2-7	CASSLGFRQGLYEQYF	TGTGCCAGCAGCTTAGGATTCCGACAGGGCCTCTACGAGCAGTACTTC
.	.	TRBV7-2	TRBJ2-7	CASSLGSGQGGEQYF	TGTGCCAGCAGCTTAGGCAGCGGTCAGGGAGGCGAGCAGTACTTC
.	.	TRBV27	TRBJ1-1	CASSFQGGEAFF	TGTGCCAGCAGTTTTCAGGGAGGCGAAGCTTTCTTT
.	.	TRBV29-1	TRBJ2-7	CSGRTPSCEQYF	TGCAGCGGGCGGACTCCGTCCTGCGAGCAGTACTTC
.	TRBD1	TRBV28	TRBJ2-5	CASSFGTGITKETQYF	TGTGCCAGCAGTTTCGGGACAGGGATTACGAAAGAGACCCAGTACTTC
.	.	TRBV25-1	TRBJ2-7	CASSEGATKYF	TGTGCCAGCAGTGAGGGTGCCACTAAGTACTTC